The 27 T cell receptor beta chains reported below all come from one sample, sequenced in a study of cytomegalovirus exposure and HLA in healthy donors. The PCR was carried out with 60 Vbeta primers and 13 Jbeta primers. TCRdb keeps only in-frame clones here, not all; method: immunoSEQ multiplex PCR. The sample includes some 190,000 clones, around 87% of them seen just once. Sequencing input: PBMCs. The source is a man aged 25-45 years in good health and CMV-seronegative.

As for this clone: The junction differs from germline at one of its ends, possibly a read error. The chain combines TRBV7-9 with TRBJ2-5; 11 bases are shared with TRBD1. Per the germline V gene, CDR1 is SEHNR and CDR2 is FQNEAQ (reference sequence). This CDR3 has 17 residues. Here the CDR3 reads CSSSPKTGTGGQETQYF. DNA of the CDR3: TGTTCCAGCAGCCCAAAGACGGGGACAGGGGGCCAAGAGACCCAGTACTTC.

The CDR3 protein is CASSVTSGTGTIYGYTF. For the CDR3, the DNA is TGTGCCAGCAGTGTAACATCCGGGACAGGGACCATCTATGGCTACACCTTC. The V and J genes are TRBV6-1 and TRBJ1-2; TRBD1 agrees at 9 bases. V dropped 4 bases and J dropped 4; count of bases not matched to a gene: 13. The germline V gene encodes CDR1 MNHNS and CDR2 SASEGT. The CDR3 is 17 residues long.

Turning to this clone: Its ends do not fully match the called genes, so a read error is possible. This CDR3 is also generated by other DNA sequences in the sample. This chain uses TRBV4-1 with TRBJ2-7; TRBD1 matches at 10 bases. The CDR3 contains 15 residues. Germline V lookup: CDR1 MGHRA, CDR2 YSYEKL. CDR3: CASSQDGTGVREQYF. The CDR3 nucleotides read TGCGCCAGTAGCCAAGACGGGACAGGGGTGCGGGAGCAGTACTTC.

This clone was observed a single time. CDR3 in DNA: TGTGCCAGCTCCGGAGACAGGGGAGGGGAGCTGTTTTTT. It codes for CASSGDRGGELFF. This rearrangement joins TRBV2 to TRBJ2-2; 8 positions agree with TRBD1. This CDR3 contains 13 residues. Germline CDR1 is SNHLY and CDR2 is FYNNEI. After removal of 8 bases from V and 8 bases from J, the junction contained 7 bases not matched to a gene. Full variable domain (outside the CDR3, taken from reference TRBV2 and TRBJ2-2): EPEVTQTPSHQVTQMGQEVILRCVPISNHLYFYWYRQILGQKVEFLVSFYNNEISEKSEIFDDQFSVERPDGSNFTLKIRSTKLEDSAMYFCASSGDRGGELFFGEGSRLTVL.

CDR3 nucleotide sequence: TGTGCCAGTAGTATAATAGGGGCCGACGAAAAACTGTTTTTT. It codes for CASSIIGADEKLFF. The rearrangement joins TRBV19 to TRBJ1-4; tentative D call: TRBD1 (5 bases). V was pared by 2 bases and J by 8 bases, with 12 bases between. Per germline, CDR1 LNHDA and CDR2 SQIVND (reference sequence). The CDR3 is made up of 14 amino acids.

The chain carries TRBV28 and TRBJ1-3; D remains ambiguous. The germline V and J ends were trimmed by 3 bases and 4 bases, with 10 bases remaining between them. Germline CDR1 and CDR2: MDHEN and SYDVKM. This CDR3 spans 14 amino acids. This CDR3 reads CASSLRSRGNTIYF. The DNA for the CDR3 is TGTGCCAGCAGTTTGAGGTCGCGCGGAAACACCATATATTTT.

The chain links TRBV2 to TRBJ1-2; possible D gene TRBD1, 6 bases. The germline V and J ends were trimmed by 7 bases and 0 bases, with 12 bases remaining between them. Germline V gene data show CDR1 as SNHLY and CDR2 as FYNNEI. The CDR3 extends over 14 amino acids. CDR3 sequence (DNA): TGTGCCAGCACAGGGGAAATAACTAACTATGGCTACACCTTC. Residues: CASTGEITNYGYTF.

The chain joins TRBV7-9 to TRBJ2-5, with unresolved D. The CDR3 contains 15 residues. The V gene's germline CDR1 is SEHNR and CDR2 FQNEAQ (reference sequence). The V end lost 0 bases, the J end lost 1 base, and 9 bases lay between the germline ends. The CDR3 loop reads CASSLAQAVQETQYF. In nucleotides, the CDR3 is TGTGCCAGCAGCTTAGCGCAGGCAGTCCAAGAGACCCAGTACTTC.

The gene calls are TRBV29-1 and TRBJ1-2, with 7 bases lining up with TRBD1. Trimming at V came to 5 bases and at J to 5 bases, leaving 5 bases not matched to a gene. The CDR3 is 12 amino acids. Germline CDR1 and CDR2: SQVTM and ANQGSEA. This CDR3 reads CSVLGGTYGYTF. The CDR3 DNA is TGCAGCGTTCTAGGGGGCACGTATGGCTACACCTTC.

CDR3 DNA: TGTGCCAGCAGATCAAACAGGGGTAACACCGGGGAGCTGTTTTTT. It translates to CASRSNRGNTGELFF. The chain employs TRBV5-4 and TRBJ2-2; TRBD1 aligns across 7 bases. CDR3 length equals 15 residues. With 5 bases clipped from V and 2 bases from J, the junction kept 6 bases outside the gene matches. CDR1 is SGHNT, CDR2 YYREEE, per germline (reference sequence). Based on the CDR3 plus reference TRBV5-4 and TRBJ2-2, the full variable domain is ETGVTQSPTHLIKTRGQQVTLRCSSQSGHNTVSWYQQALGQGPQFIFQYYREEENGRGNFPPRFSGLQFPNYSSELNVNALELDDSALYLCASRSNRGNTGELFFGEGSRLTVL.

This chain uses TRBV30 with TRBJ2-7; 11 nucleotides match TRBD1. V lost 0 bases to trimming and J lost 7 bases; unmatched junction nucleotides: 5. Germline lookup yields CDR1 GTSNPN and CDR2 SVGIG (reference sequence). The CDR3 spans 14 residues. CDR3 region: CAWSVGQGAGEQYF. The CDR3 nucleotides read TGTGCCTGGAGTGTAGGACAGGGGGCGGGGGAGCAGTACTTC.

This clone was detected once. The rearrangement links TRBV5-1 to TRBJ2-7; 7 positions agree with TRBD1. The length of the CDR3 is 12 residues. Unmatched junction bases numbered 9, after V lost 3 bases and J lost 12 bases. The germline gives CDR1 SGHRS, CDR2 YFSETQ. CDR3 coding DNA: TGCGCCAGCAGCTCCGACAGGGCGAGCTGGTACTTC. Protein sequence: CASSSDRASWYF.

The chain joins TRBV28 to TRBJ2-2; a weak D match, TRBD1 (5 bases). Germline CDR1 reads MDHEN; CDR2 reads SYDVKM. This CDR3 is 11 amino acids long. V shed 7 bases and J shed 10 bases, with 10 bases lying between them. CDR3 nucleotide sequence: TGTGCCAGCACAGGGTCCTCGGAGCTGTTTTTT. This encodes CASTGSSELFF.

The V and J genes are TRBV19 and TRBJ2-4; TRBD1 matches at 8 bases. Trimming took 3 bases from V and 0 from J; bases not matched to a gene: 4. The CDR3 has 16 residues. Germline CDR1 reads LNHDA; CDR2 reads SQIVND (reference sequence). The CDR3: CASSIPGGLAKNIQYF. In nucleotides, the CDR3 is TGTGCCAGTAGTATTCCAGGGGGCCTAGCCAAAAACATTCAGTACTTC.

The chain recombines TRBV6-1 with TRBJ1-6; D gene uncertain. The CDR3 is made up of 13 amino acids. In germline, CDR1 is MNHNS, CDR2 SASEGT. The V and J ends lost 6 bases and 8 bases respectively, with 11 bases between them. DNA of the CDR3: TGTGCCAGCAGAAGACACGCCGATTCACCCCTCCACTTT. Protein sequence: CASRRHADSPLHF.

The chain uses TRBV13 and TRBJ2-7; 9 positions agree with TRBD1. The CDR3 is 13 residues long. Unmatched junction bases numbered 3, after V lost 5 bases and J lost 4 bases. In germline, CDR1 is PRHDT, CDR2 FYEKMQ (reference sequence). The CDR3 region has the DNA TGTGCCAGCAGCACAGGGGGCTGGTACGAGCAGTACTTC. Translated: CASSTGGWYEQYF.

In this sample, this clone turned up once. This sequence joins TRBV5-1 and TRBJ2-7, with D tentatively TRBD1 (5 bases). This CDR3 is built from 13 residues. Trimming cost V 2 bases and J 2 bases, with 8 bases left between them. CDR1 and CDR2 from the germline V gene are SGHRS and YFSETQ. CDR3 loop: CASSFVTAYEQYF. CDR3 nucleotide sequence: TGCGCCAGCAGCTTCGTGACAGCCTACGAGCAGTACTTC.

This rearrangement joins TRBV5-4 to TRBJ2-7; 8 bases line up with TRBD1. Germline V CDR1 and CDR2: SGHNT, YYREEE (reference sequence). CDR3 length equals 15 residues. Trimming cost V 4 bases and J 5 bases; bases outside gene matches: 11. In nucleotides, the CDR3 is TGTGCCAGCAGCGCCGGACAGGGACCCTACCACGAGCAGTACTTC. It is translated as CASSAGQGPYHEQYF.

V is TRBV7-2 and J is TRBJ1-6; possible D gene TRBD1, 6 bases. Looked up from germline, CDR1 is SGHTA and CDR2 is FQGNSA. The CDR3 is made up of 15 amino acids. Trimming pared 0 bases from V and 9 bases from J, leaving 12 bases between. In DNA form, the CDR3 reads TGTGCCAGCAGCTTAGCGGCAGGGGTTGCTTCACCCCTCCACTTT. As protein: CASSLAAGVASPLHF.

The chain is built from TRBV11-2 and TRBJ1-5; D gene uncertain. CDR1 is SGHAT, CDR2 FQNNGV, per germline. V lost 1 base and J 4 bases, leaving 8 bases between the germline ends. This CDR3 region has 14 residues. The CDR3 nucleotides read TGTGCCAGCAGCTTAGGTGAGGGAAATCAGCCCCAGCATTTT. Translating it yields CASSLGEGNQPQHF.

Notes on this clone: The junction and the germline gene differ at one end; a read error may be behind it. The chain has TRBV7-7 and TRBJ2-7; 7 nucleotides line up with TRBD2. The germline CDR1 and CDR2 sequences are SSHAT and FNYEAQ (reference sequence). This CDR3 has 13 residues. Here the CDR3 reads CASSSGGRYEQYF. CDR3 in DNA: TGTGCTAGCAGCTCCGGGGGGAGGTACGAGCAGTACTTC.

The chain recombines TRBV28 with TRBJ2-7; perhaps TRBD2 as D (6 bases). Germline assignment: CDR1 MDHEN and CDR2 SYDVKM. The CDR3 runs 17 residues. Trimming cost V 7 bases and J 2 bases, with 24 bases left between them. The CDR3 DNA reads TGTGCCAGCAAACCGGGCATGGACTACGCGCATACCTACGAGCAGTACTTC. Translation: CASKPGMDYAHTYEQYF.

This clone was seen only a few times. The rearrangement joins TRBV28 to TRBJ2-1; 8 bases align to TRBD1. The CDR3 contains 16 residues. V shed 2 bases and J 5 bases; nucleotides not matched to a gene: 8. The germline gives CDR1 MDHEN, CDR2 SYDVKM. DNA for the CDR3: TGTGCCAGCAGTTTAGATATTGGGACAGGAAACAATGAGCAGTTCTTC. Translation gives CASSLDIGTGNNEQFF.

This clone was seen once. The V call is TRBV25-1, the J call TRBJ2-1, with a possible D match to TRBD1 (6 bases). Germline lookup yields CDR1 MGHDK and CDR2 SYGVNS. There are 16 residues in the CDR3. The V end was cut by 5 bases, the J end by 4 bases, with 18 bases between. The CDR3 region has the DNA TGTGCCAGCAGTCCCAGGAGTCGGACAGAATACAATGAGCAGTTCTTC. It yields the protein CASSPRSRTEYNEQFF.

The chain carries TRBV6-5 and TRBJ1-2; D might be TRBD1 (5 bases). The V gene's germline CDR1 is MNHEY and CDR2 SVGAGI. Trimming shortened V by 5 bases and J by 5 bases, and 12 bases separated the two germline ends. The CDR3 spans 13 residues. CDR3 amino acids: CASSRRQGYGYTF. The CDR3 DNA sequence: TGTGCCAGCAGTAGAAGGCAGGGTTATGGCTACACCTTC.

As DNA, the CDR3 is TGCGCCAGCAGCCAAGGTGGACAGGGGATGCCTGAAGCTTTCTTT. The encoded protein is CASSQGGQGMPEAFF. This chain links TRBV4-1 with TRBJ1-1; 9 bases align to TRBD1. Per the germline V gene, CDR1 is MGHRA and CDR2 is YSYEKL. V gave up 1 base and J gave up 6 bases; unmatched junction bases: 6. The CDR3 spans 15 residues.

The chain couples TRBV6-6 to TRBJ2-7; 9 nucleotides agree with TRBD1. J was trimmed by 2 bases and V by 5 bases; bases with no gene match: 10. In germline, CDR1 is MNHNY, CDR2 SVGAGI (reference sequence). This CDR3 has 16 residues. This CDR3 reads CASSTSDRGSPYEQYF. The CDR3 DNA follows: TGTGCCAGCAGTACCTCAGACAGGGGGAGCCCCTACGAGCAGTACTTC.